Each of the 7 T cell receptor beta chains below was sequenced from the same sample in a study of blood T cell repertoires in COVID-19. Profiled with immunoSEQ multiplex PCR; TCRdb holds only in-frame clones, not every one. The table records about 200,000 clones, roughly 80% of them present only once. The specimen sequenced was peripheral blood. The receptor set was obtained from a man in his fifties who had recovered from COVID-19.

V and J are TRBV7-7 and TRBJ1-3; no clear D. The CDR3 consists of 15 residues. With 1 base removed from V and 2 bases from J, the gap between germline ends came to 9 bases. The germline V gene encodes CDR1 SSHAT and CDR2 FNYEAQ (reference sequence). In nucleotides, the CDR3 is TGTGCCAGCAGCTTAGGGGTCGGGACTGGAAACACCATATATTTT. This gives the protein CASSLGVGTGNTIYF.

The V call is TRBV5-4, the J call TRBJ2-3, with 7 bases identical to TRBD2. The germline V gene has CDR1 SGHNT and CDR2 YYREEE (reference sequence). V lost 5 bases to trimming and J lost 2 bases; unmatched junction nucleotides: 14. The CDR3 spans 17 residues. The CDR3 reads CASSPPVGGRATDTQYF. CDR3 coding DNA: TGTGCCAGCAGTCCCCCGGTTGGTGGGAGGGCCACAGATACGCAGTATTTT.

CDR3 amino acids: CASSPDRGNTEAFF. CDR3 sequence (DNA): TGTGCCAGCAGCCCGGACAGGGGGAACACTGAAGCTTTCTTT. The chain employs TRBV7-8 and TRBJ1-1, with 9 nucleotides matching TRBD1. The CDR3 has 14 residues. Germline CDR1 is SGHVS and CDR2 is FQNEAQ. V was clipped by 5 bases and J by 1 base; unmatched bases: 2.

J is TRBJ1-1 and V is TRBV18, with D perhaps TRBD1 (6 bases). This CDR3 contains 15 residues. The germline V gene has CDR1 KGHSH and CDR2 LQKENI. V was pared by 6 bases and J by 1 base, with 15 bases between. The chain's CDR3 is CASSPLRGKNTEAFF. In DNA, the CDR3 is TGTGCCAGCTCCCCCCTGAGGGGGAAGAACACTGAAGCTTTCTTT.

This chain joins TRBV9 and TRBJ2-3; D is unclear. Trimming took off 0 bases at V and 4 bases at J, with 15 bases between the two ends. The V gene's germline CDR1 is SGDLS and CDR2 YYNGEE. This CDR3 comprises 16 residues. The CDR3 DNA is TGTGCCAGCAGCGTAGCTCCAAGCCGAGGTCCAGATACGCAGTATTTT. This gives the protein CASSVAPSRGPDTQYF.

The V call is TRBV2, the J call TRBJ2-3, with a weak D call TRBD2 (5 bases). The V and J ends lost 8 bases and 0 bases respectively, with 12 bases between them. The CDR3 extends over 14 amino acids. CDR1 and CDR2 (germline): SNHLY, FYNNEI. The CDR3 region has the DNA TGTGCCAGCGGTGGCGGGTATAGCACAGATACGCAGTATTTT. Its translation: CASGGGYSTDTQYF.

The chain carries TRBV6-5 and TRBJ2-5; 7 nucleotides align to TRBD2. In germline, CDR1 is MNHEY, CDR2 SVGAGI. The CDR3 consists of 13 residues. Trimming cost V 0 bases and J 7 bases; bases outside gene matches: 2. Here the CDR3 DNA reads TGTGCCAGCAGTTACTCCGGGACTACGACCCAGTACTTC. Translating gives CASSYSGTTTQYF.